This T cell receptor (beta chain) was identified in a study of T cells after yellow fever vaccination. This clonotype has ten or more counts. Its antigen is unknown. By 5'RACE template switching, TCR cDNA was produced, with a universal primer site and UMIs added in the process. Using its own MiXCR run on the 5' RACE reads, TCRdb lists one record per CDR3 protein. The table lists some 300,000 distinct CDR3 sequences, approximately 12% of them singletons. V was cut by 3 bases and J by 7 bases, with 16 bases left in between. CDR3 length: 13 residues. CDR1 is DFQATT, CDR2 SNEGSKA, per germline (reference sequence). Whole-study findings and limits: Overall, a small share of clonotypes was seen in both CD4 and CD8 compartments. A weaker but faster secondary response was observed, peaking on day 5 versus 15. Abundant clonotypes (contaminants from the bulk population) could be present in FACS-sorted repertoires.

The V gene is TRBV20-1, the J gene TRBJ2-7, with D perhaps matching TRBD1 (6 bases). This TCR was sampled from a man aged 18 to 29 who received the YFV17D yellow fever vaccine. The starting material was CD4+ T cells sorted from PBMCs, obtained 45 days after the yellow fever booster vaccination. CDR3 amino acids: CSASKAGAREQYF. The CDR3 DNA follows: TGCAGTGCTAGTAAGGCAGGGGCGAGGGAGCAGTACTTC.